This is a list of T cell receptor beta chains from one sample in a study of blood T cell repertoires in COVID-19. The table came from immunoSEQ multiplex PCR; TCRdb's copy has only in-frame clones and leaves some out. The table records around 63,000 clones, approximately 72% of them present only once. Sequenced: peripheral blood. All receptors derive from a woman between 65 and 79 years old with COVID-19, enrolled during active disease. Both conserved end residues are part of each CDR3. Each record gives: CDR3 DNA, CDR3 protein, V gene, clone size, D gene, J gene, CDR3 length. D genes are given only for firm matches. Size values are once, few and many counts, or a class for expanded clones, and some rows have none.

cdr3_nt: TGTGCCACCGTAGCGGGAGCAGATACGCAGTATTTT; cdr3_aa: CATVAGADTQYF; v_call: TRBV6-5; clone_size: NA; d_call: TRBD2; j_call: TRBJ2-3; cdr3_length: 12
cdr3_nt: TGTGCCAGCAGCGTGGACAGGGTGAAAAACATTCAGTACTTC; cdr3_aa: CASSVDRVKNIQYF; v_call: TRBV11-2; clone_size: NA; d_call: TRBD1; j_call: TRBJ2-4; cdr3_length: 14
cdr3_nt: TGTGCCAGCAGCTTTCGTAAGGGCGGCGCAGGGGCGAACACTGAAGCTTTCTTT; cdr3_aa: CASSFRKGGAGANTEAFF; v_call: TRBV11-2; clone_size: NA; d_call: NA; j_call: TRBJ1-1; cdr3_length: 18
cdr3_nt: TGTGCCAGCAGCCCGTTCGGCAGGGCCCAAGGAAATGAAGCTTTCTTT; cdr3_aa: CASSPFGRAQGNEAFF; v_call: TRBV4-2; clone_size: few; d_call: NA; j_call: TRBJ1-1; cdr3_length: 16
cdr3_nt: TGTGCCAGTGCGGGAGGGCTTGGGGCCAACGTCCTGACTTTC; cdr3_aa: CASAGGLGANVLTF; v_call: TRBV19; clone_size: NA; d_call: TRBD2; j_call: TRBJ2-6; cdr3_length: 14
cdr3_nt: TGTGCCAGCAGCTTGTGGGCAGGCGGCTACACCTTC; cdr3_aa: CASSLWAGGYTF; v_call: TRBV7-9; clone_size: once; d_call: NA; j_call: TRBJ1-2; cdr3_length: 12
cdr3_nt: TGTGCCAGAAGCTTGAGCGAACAGGGGAACACCGGGGAGCTGTTTTTT; cdr3_aa: CARSLSEQGNTGELFF; v_call: TRBV5-3; clone_size: once; d_call: NA; j_call: TRBJ2-2; cdr3_length: 16
cdr3_nt: TGTGCCAGCAGTGACCCGGGACTAGCGGGAAGAGAGACCCAGTACTTC; cdr3_aa: CASSDPGLAGRETQYF; v_call: TRBV6-2/TRBV6-3; clone_size: NA; d_call: TRBD2; j_call: TRBJ2-5; cdr3_length: 16
cdr3_nt: TGTGCCAGCAGCTTAGCCACTCCTACCGGGGAGCTGTTTTTT; cdr3_aa: CASSLATPTGELFF; v_call: TRBV7-8; clone_size: few; d_call: NA; j_call: TRBJ2-2; cdr3_length: 14
cdr3_nt: TGCGCCAGCAGCCATCAAGCGGTAGGCCCAAATGAGCAGTTCTTC; cdr3_aa: CASSHQAVGPNEQFF; v_call: TRBV4-1; clone_size: NA; d_call: NA; j_call: TRBJ2-1; cdr3_length: 15
cdr3_nt: TGTGCCAGCAATCCCCGGGGGGCAAGGACCACTGAAGCTTTCTTT; cdr3_aa: CASNPRGARTTEAFF; v_call: TRBV5-4; clone_size: NA; d_call: NA; j_call: TRBJ1-1; cdr3_length: 15
cdr3_nt: TGTGCCAGCAGTTCCCCGACAGGGCAATACAATGAGCAGTTCTTC; cdr3_aa: CASSSPTGQYNEQFF; v_call: TRBV28; clone_size: NA; d_call: TRBD1; j_call: TRBJ2-1; cdr3_length: 15
cdr3_nt: TGTGCCAGCAGCTTTGGGGGGGGCCGTGAGACCCAGTACTTC; cdr3_aa: CASSFGGGRETQYF; v_call: TRBV11-3; clone_size: NA; d_call: NA; j_call: TRBJ2-5; cdr3_length: 14
cdr3_nt: TGTGCCAGCAGCCCCTTTGGACAGGGGGCGTACGCTTTCTTT; cdr3_aa: CASSPFGQGAYAFF; v_call: TRBV3-1/TRBV3-2; clone_size: NA; d_call: TRBD1; j_call: TRBJ1-1; cdr3_length: 14
cdr3_nt: TGCGCCAGCAGCGTCGGGGAAAGTCAGCCCCAGCATTTT; cdr3_aa: CASSVGESQPQHF; v_call: TRBV4-3; clone_size: NA; d_call: NA; j_call: TRBJ1-5; cdr3_length: 13
cdr3_nt: TGTGCCACTCGACAGTCTCAATACCAAGAGACCCAGTACTTC; cdr3_aa: CATRQSQYQETQYF; v_call: TRBV19; clone_size: NA; d_call: NA; j_call: TRBJ2-5; cdr3_length: 14
cdr3_nt: TGTGCCAGCAGCTTAGACGGGGAGACCCAGTACTTC; cdr3_aa: CASSLDGETQYF; v_call: TRBV11-1; clone_size: NA; d_call: NA; j_call: TRBJ2-5; cdr3_length: 12
cdr3_nt: TGTGCCAGCAGCTTGAGGGGACAGGGCTCTGGAAACACCATATATTTT; cdr3_aa: CASSLRGQGSGNTIYF; v_call: TRBV5-4; clone_size: NA; d_call: TRBD1; j_call: TRBJ1-3; cdr3_length: 16
cdr3_nt: TGTGCCAGCAGCTTCGGAGTGACAGAGGATTTT; cdr3_aa: CASSFGVTEDF; v_call: TRBV7-9; clone_size: NA; d_call: NA; j_call: TRBJ2-3; cdr3_length: 11
cdr3_nt: TGTGCCAGCAGTTGGGAGGCGCAGGGAAGAGATACGCAGTATTTT; cdr3_aa: CASSWEAQGRDTQYF; v_call: TRBV6-5; clone_size: NA; d_call: NA; j_call: TRBJ2-3; cdr3_length: 15
cdr3_nt: TGTGCCAGCAGCCCTCAACTAGCGGGAGTGTCCTACAATGAGCAGTTCTTC; cdr3_aa: CASSPQLAGVSYNEQFF; v_call: TRBV4-2; clone_size: NA; d_call: TRBD2; j_call: TRBJ2-1; cdr3_length: 17
cdr3_nt: TGCGCCAGCAGCCAAGATAGGAGGGCAAGCCCGGTCACTGAAGCTTTCTTT; cdr3_aa: CASSQDRRASPVTEAFF; v_call: TRBV4-1; clone_size: NA; d_call: NA; j_call: TRBJ1-1; cdr3_length: 17
cdr3_nt: TGCGCCAGCAGCTTGTGGGCAGGGCGCGAGACCCAGTACTTC; cdr3_aa: CASSLWAGRETQYF; v_call: TRBV5-1; clone_size: NA; d_call: NA; j_call: TRBJ2-5; cdr3_length: 14
cdr3_nt: TGTGCCAGCCCTCCCTCCGGGACTCTAAATTCCTACGAGCAGTACTTC; cdr3_aa: CASPPSGTLNSYEQYF; v_call: TRBV21-1; clone_size: NA; d_call: NA; j_call: TRBJ2-7; cdr3_length: 16
cdr3_nt: TGTGCCAGCAGCTTGGTCCTAGCGGGAGGCTCGAGGGTCGCAGATACGCAGTATTTT; cdr3_aa: CASSLVLAGGSRVADTQYF; v_call: TRBV5-5; clone_size: NA; d_call: TRBD2; j_call: TRBJ2-3; cdr3_length: 19
cdr3_nt: TGTGCCAGCAGTGAAGCGGGGGGGTCCAATCAGCCCCAGCATTTT; cdr3_aa: CASSEAGGSNQPQHF; v_call: TRBV6-1; clone_size: NA; d_call: NA; j_call: TRBJ1-5; cdr3_length: 15
cdr3_nt: TGTGCCAGCAGCGCCCTCGGGACTAGCGGGTACAATGAGCAGTTCTTC; cdr3_aa: CASSALGTSGYNEQFF; v_call: TRBV9; clone_size: NA; d_call: TRBD2; j_call: TRBJ2-1; cdr3_length: 16
cdr3_nt: TGTGCCAGCAGTTCACCGGGACTCTGGGACAATCAGCCCCAGCATTTT; cdr3_aa: CASSSPGLWDNQPQHF; v_call: TRBV6-2/TRBV6-3; clone_size: once; d_call: NA; j_call: TRBJ1-5; cdr3_length: 16
cdr3_nt: TGCAGCGTTGCGCAGGGTACCAATGAGCAGTTCTTC; cdr3_aa: CSVAQGTNEQFF; v_call: TRBV29-1; clone_size: NA; d_call: NA; j_call: TRBJ2-1; cdr3_length: 12
cdr3_nt: TGTGCCACCAGCGCCCCTAGCGGGAGTAGGACAGATACGCAGTATTTT; cdr3_aa: CATSAPSGSRTDTQYF; v_call: TRBV15; clone_size: once; d_call: TRBD2; j_call: TRBJ2-3; cdr3_length: 16
cdr3_nt: TGTGCCAGCAGCCGAAGGACAGGGCGTACCGGGGAGCTGTTTTTT; cdr3_aa: CASSRRTGRTGELFF; v_call: TRBV16; clone_size: NA; d_call: TRBD1; j_call: TRBJ2-2; cdr3_length: 15
cdr3_nt: TGTGCCAGCAGCTCGGGGACAGGGGGGAAACAGCCCCAGCATTTT; cdr3_aa: CASSSGTGGKQPQHF; v_call: TRBV7-2; clone_size: NA; d_call: TRBD1; j_call: TRBJ1-5; cdr3_length: 15
cdr3_nt: TGTGCCAGCAAGGGGGCAGCAGAGAACTCCTACGAGCAGTACTTC; cdr3_aa: CASKGAAENSYEQYF; v_call: TRBV6-5; clone_size: NA; d_call: TRBD1; j_call: TRBJ2-7; cdr3_length: 15
cdr3_nt: TGTGCCAGCAGCTTCAGGGGGCCCCCAGATACGCAGTATTTT; cdr3_aa: CASSFRGPPDTQYF; v_call: TRBV7-3; clone_size: few; d_call: TRBD1; j_call: TRBJ2-3; cdr3_length: 14
cdr3_nt: TGTGCCAGTAACGTCGCGACAGGGATTGGAAACACCATATATTTT; cdr3_aa: CASNVATGIGNTIYF; v_call: TRBV19; clone_size: NA; d_call: TRBD1; j_call: TRBJ1-3; cdr3_length: 15
cdr3_nt: TGCAGCGTTGTAGCTGGACAGCGATCCTACAATGAGCAGTTCTTC; cdr3_aa: CSVVAGQRSYNEQFF; v_call: TRBV29-1; clone_size: NA; d_call: NA; j_call: TRBJ2-1; cdr3_length: 15
cdr3_nt: TGTGCCAGCAGCTCCCCCGGCACAGATACGCAGTATTTT; cdr3_aa: CASSSPGTDTQYF; v_call: TRBV11-3; clone_size: few; d_call: NA; j_call: TRBJ2-3; cdr3_length: 13
cdr3_nt: TGTGCCAGCAGCCCCGGGACTAGCGGGGACACAGATACGCAGTATTTT; cdr3_aa: CASSPGTSGDTDTQYF; v_call: TRBV5-8; clone_size: NA; d_call: TRBD2; j_call: TRBJ2-3; cdr3_length: 16
cdr3_nt: TGTGCCAGCAGACATGGGACAGGGCATTCTGAAGCTTTCTTT; cdr3_aa: CASRHGTGHSEAFF; v_call: TRBV3-1/TRBV3-2; clone_size: NA; d_call: TRBD1; j_call: TRBJ1-1; cdr3_length: 14
cdr3_nt: TGTGCCAGCAGCCACCCACAGGGGCCTGGCTACACCTTC; cdr3_aa: CASSHPQGPGYTF; v_call: TRBV7-2; clone_size: NA; d_call: TRBD1; j_call: TRBJ1-2; cdr3_length: 13
cdr3_nt: TGCGCCAGCAGCCTGAGATCGGGACAGATTTTGAACACTGAAGCTTTCTTT; cdr3_aa: CASSLRSGQILNTEAFF; v_call: TRBV5-1; clone_size: NA; d_call: TRBD1; j_call: TRBJ1-1; cdr3_length: 17
cdr3_nt: TGTGCCAGCAGCCTTGGGGACAGGGACGGCTACACCTTC; cdr3_aa: CASSLGDRDGYTF; v_call: TRBV3-1/TRBV3-2; clone_size: NA; d_call: TRBD1; j_call: TRBJ1-2; cdr3_length: 13
cdr3_nt: TGTGCCAGCAGCGGCTTTGGTCCCAATTCCGACAATGAGCAGTTCTTC; cdr3_aa: CASSGFGPNSDNEQFF; v_call: TRBV3-1/TRBV3-2; clone_size: NA; d_call: NA; j_call: TRBJ2-1; cdr3_length: 16
cdr3_nt: TGCGCCAGCAGCCAAGATCTTGGCGGGAGGGGCACAGATACGCAGTATTTT; cdr3_aa: CASSQDLGGRGTDTQYF; v_call: TRBV4-3; clone_size: NA; d_call: TRBD2; j_call: TRBJ2-3; cdr3_length: 17
cdr3_nt: TGTGCCAGCAGTATAGCCGGGGAGCTGTTTTTT; cdr3_aa: CASSIAGELFF; v_call: TRBV2; clone_size: NA; d_call: NA; j_call: TRBJ2-2; cdr3_length: 11